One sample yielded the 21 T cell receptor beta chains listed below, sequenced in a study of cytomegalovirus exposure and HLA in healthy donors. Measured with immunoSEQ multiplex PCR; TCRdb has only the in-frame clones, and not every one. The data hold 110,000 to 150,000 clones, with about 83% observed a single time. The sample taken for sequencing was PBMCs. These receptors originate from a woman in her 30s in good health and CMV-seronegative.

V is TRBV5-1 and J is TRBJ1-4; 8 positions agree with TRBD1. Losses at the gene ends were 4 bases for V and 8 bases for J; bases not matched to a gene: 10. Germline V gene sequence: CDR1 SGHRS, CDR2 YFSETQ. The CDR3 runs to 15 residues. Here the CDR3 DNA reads TGCGCCAGCAGCAATGGACAGGGTAGTCTGGAAAAACTGTTTTTT. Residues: CASSNGQGSLEKLFF. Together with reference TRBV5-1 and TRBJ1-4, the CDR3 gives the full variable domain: KAGVTQTPRYLIKTRGQQVTLSCSPISGHRSVSWYQQTPGQGLQFLFEYFSETQRNKGNFPGRFSGRQFSNSRSEMNVSTLELGDSALYLCASSNGQGSLEKLFFGSGTQLSVL.

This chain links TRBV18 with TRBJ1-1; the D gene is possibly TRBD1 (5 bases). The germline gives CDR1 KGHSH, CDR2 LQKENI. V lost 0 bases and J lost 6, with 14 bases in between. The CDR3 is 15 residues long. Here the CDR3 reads CASSPPGRVLPEAFF. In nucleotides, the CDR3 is TGTGCCAGCTCACCACCGGGCAGGGTCCTTCCTGAAGCTTTCTTT. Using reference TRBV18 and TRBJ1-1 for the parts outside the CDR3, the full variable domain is NAGVMQNPRHLVRRRGQEARLRCSPMKGHSHVYWYRQLPEEGLKFMVYLQKENIIDESGMPKERFSAEFPKEGPSILRIQQVVRGDSAAYFCASSPPGRVLPEAFFGQGTRLTVV.

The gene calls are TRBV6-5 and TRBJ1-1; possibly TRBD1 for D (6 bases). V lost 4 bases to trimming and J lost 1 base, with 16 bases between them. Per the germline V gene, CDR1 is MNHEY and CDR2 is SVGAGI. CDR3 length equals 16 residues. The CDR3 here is CASSSWVGQTNTEAFF. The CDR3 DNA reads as TGTGCCAGCAGTTCATGGGTGGGACAAACGAACACTGAAGCTTTCTTT.

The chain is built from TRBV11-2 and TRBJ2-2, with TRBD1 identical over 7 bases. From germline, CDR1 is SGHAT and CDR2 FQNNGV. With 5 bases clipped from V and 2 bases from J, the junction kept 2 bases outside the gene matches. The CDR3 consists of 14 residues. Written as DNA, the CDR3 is TGTGCCAGCAGCCGGGACAGCAACACCGGGGAGCTGTTTTTT. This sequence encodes CASSRDSNTGELFF.

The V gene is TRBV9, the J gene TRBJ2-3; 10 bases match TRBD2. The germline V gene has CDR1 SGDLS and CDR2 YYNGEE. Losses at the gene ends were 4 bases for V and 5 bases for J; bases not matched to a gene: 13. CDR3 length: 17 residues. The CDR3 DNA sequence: TGTGCCAGCAGCCCCCACGCTTTAGCGGGGGGCCTAGATACGCAGTATTTT. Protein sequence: CASSPHALAGGLDTQYF.

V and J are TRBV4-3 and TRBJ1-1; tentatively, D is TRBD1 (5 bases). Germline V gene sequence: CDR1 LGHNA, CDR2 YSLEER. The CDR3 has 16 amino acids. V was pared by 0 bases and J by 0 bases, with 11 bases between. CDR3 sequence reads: CASSQDGGSMNTEAFF. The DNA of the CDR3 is TGCGCCAGCAGCCAAGATGGGGGGTCCATGAACACTGAAGCTTTCTTT.

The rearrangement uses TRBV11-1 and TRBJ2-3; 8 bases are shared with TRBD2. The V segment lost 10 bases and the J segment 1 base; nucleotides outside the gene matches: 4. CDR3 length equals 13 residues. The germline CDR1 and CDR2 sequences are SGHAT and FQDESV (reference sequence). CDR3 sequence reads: CATRGGGTDTQYF. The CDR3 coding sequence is TGTGCCACCCGGGGGGGAGGCACAGATACGCAGTATTTT.

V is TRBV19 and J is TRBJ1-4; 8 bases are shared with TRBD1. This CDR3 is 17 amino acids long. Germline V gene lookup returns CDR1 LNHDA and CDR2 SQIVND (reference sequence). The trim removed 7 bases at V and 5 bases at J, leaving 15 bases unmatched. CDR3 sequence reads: CASMESRGHDGNEKLFF. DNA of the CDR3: TGTGCCAGTATGGAAAGCAGGGGGCATGATGGAAATGAAAAACTGTTTTTT.

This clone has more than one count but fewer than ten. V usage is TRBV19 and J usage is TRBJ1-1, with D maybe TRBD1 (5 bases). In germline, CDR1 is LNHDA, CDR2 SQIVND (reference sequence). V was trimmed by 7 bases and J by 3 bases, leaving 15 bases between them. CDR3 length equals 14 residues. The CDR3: CASMGGPRDTEAFF. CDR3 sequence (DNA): TGTGCCAGTATGGGCGGACCCAGGGACACTGAAGCTTTCTTT.

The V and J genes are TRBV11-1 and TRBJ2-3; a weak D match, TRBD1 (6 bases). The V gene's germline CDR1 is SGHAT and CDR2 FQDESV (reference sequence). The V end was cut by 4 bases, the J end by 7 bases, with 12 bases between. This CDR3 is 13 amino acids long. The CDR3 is CASSSDRTYTQYF. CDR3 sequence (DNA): TGTGCCAGCAGCTCAGACAGGACGTATACGCAGTATTTT.

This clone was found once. This CDR3 is CASSSSGGRQETQYF. The CDR3 nucleotides read TGTGCCAGCAGCTCAAGCGGGGGCCGACAAGAGACCCAGTACTTC. The chain uses TRBV7-9 and TRBJ2-5, with 8 bases that match TRBD2. Germline lookup yields CDR1 SEHNR and CDR2 FQNEAQ (reference sequence). This CDR3 has 15 amino acids. After removal of 4 bases from V and 2 bases from J, the junction contained 6 bases not matched to a gene.

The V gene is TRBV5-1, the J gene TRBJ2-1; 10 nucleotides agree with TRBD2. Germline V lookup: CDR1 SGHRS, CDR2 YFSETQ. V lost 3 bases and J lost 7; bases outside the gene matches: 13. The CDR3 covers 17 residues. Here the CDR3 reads CASSSVFLAGVLNEQFF. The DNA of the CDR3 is TGCGCCAGCAGCTCCGTTTTTCTAGCGGGGGTGCTGAATGAGCAGTTCTTC.

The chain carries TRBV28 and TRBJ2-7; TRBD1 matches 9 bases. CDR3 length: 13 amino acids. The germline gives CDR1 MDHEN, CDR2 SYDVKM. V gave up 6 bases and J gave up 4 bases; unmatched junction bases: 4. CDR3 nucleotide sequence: TGTGCCAGCAGAACGGGACAGGGTTACGAGCAGTACTTC. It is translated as CASRTGQGYEQYF.

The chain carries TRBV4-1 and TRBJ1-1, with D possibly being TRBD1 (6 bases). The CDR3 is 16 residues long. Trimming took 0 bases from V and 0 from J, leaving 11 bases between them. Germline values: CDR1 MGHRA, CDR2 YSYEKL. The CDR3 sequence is CASSQETGRMNTEAFF. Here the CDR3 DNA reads TGCGCCAGCAGCCAAGAGACAGGTAGGATGAACACTGAAGCTTTCTTT.

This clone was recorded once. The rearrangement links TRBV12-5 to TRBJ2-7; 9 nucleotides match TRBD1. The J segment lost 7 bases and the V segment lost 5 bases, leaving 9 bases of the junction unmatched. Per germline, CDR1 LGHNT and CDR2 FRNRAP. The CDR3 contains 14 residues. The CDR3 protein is CASGLAQGATEQYF. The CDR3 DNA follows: TGTGCTAGTGGTCTGGCACAGGGGGCTACTGAGCAGTACTTC. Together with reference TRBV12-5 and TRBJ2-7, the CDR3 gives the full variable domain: DARVTQTPRHKVTEMGQEVTMRCQPILGHNTVFWYRQTMMQGLELLAYFRNRAPLDDSGMPKDRFSAEMPDATLATLKIQPSEPRDSAVYFCASGLAQGATEQYFGPGTRLTVT.

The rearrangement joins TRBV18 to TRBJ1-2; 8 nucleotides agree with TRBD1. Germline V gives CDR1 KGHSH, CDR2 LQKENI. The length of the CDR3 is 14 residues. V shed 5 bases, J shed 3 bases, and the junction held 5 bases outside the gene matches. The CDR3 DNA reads TGTGCCAGCTCATCAGGACAGGGCGACTATGGCTACACCTTC. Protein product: CASSSGQGDYGYTF.

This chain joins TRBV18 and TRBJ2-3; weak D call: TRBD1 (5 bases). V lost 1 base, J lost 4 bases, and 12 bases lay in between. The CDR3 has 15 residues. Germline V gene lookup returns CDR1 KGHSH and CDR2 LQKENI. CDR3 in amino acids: CASSPLQGRADTQYF. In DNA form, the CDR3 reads TGTGCCAGCTCACCACTTCAGGGTAGGGCAGATACGCAGTATTTT.

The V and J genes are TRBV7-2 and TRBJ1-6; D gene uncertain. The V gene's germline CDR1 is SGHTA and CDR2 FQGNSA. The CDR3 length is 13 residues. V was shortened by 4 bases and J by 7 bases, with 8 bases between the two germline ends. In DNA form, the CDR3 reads TGTGCCAGCAGCTCGTTTCAGAATTCACCCCTCCACTTT. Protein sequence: CASSSFQNSPLHF.

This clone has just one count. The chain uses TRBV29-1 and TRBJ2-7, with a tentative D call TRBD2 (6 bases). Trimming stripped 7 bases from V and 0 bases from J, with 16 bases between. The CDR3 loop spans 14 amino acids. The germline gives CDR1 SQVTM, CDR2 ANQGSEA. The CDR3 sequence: CSAKGGFLSYEQYF. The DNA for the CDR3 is TGCAGCGCCAAAGGAGGGTTCCTCTCCTACGAGCAGTACTTC.

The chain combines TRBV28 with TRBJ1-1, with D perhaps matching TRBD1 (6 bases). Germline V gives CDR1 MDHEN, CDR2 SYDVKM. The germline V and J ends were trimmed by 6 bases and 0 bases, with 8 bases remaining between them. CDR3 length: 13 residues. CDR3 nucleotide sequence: TGTGCCAGCAGGGACAGCCTGAACACTGAAGCTTTCTTT. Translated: CASRDSLNTEAFF. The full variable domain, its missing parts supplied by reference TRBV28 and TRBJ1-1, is DVKVTQSSRYLVKRTGEKVFLECVQDMDHENMFWYRQDPGLGLRLIYFSYDVKMKEKGDIPEGYSVSREKKERFSLILESASTNQTSMYLCASRDSLNTEAFFGQGTRLTVV.

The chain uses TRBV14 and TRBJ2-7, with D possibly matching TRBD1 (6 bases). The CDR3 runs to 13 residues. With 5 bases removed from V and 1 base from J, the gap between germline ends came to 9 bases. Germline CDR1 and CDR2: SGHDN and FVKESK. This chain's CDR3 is CASSARGSYEQYF. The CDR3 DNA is TGTGCCAGCAGCGCCAGGGGATCCTACGAGCAGTACTTC.